The clone carrying this TCR beta chain turned up a few times. TCRdb called the 5' RACE reads again in MiXCR, with one record for every CDR3 protein. The profile shows 50,000 to 60,000 distinct CDR3 sequences, about 20% of them singletons. Treg sorting used a CD4+CD25+CD127-/low gate. Germline V CDR1 and CDR2: SGHVS, FQNEAQ. CDR3 length: 15 residues. The junction had 9 bases not matched to a gene; V was cut back by 6 bases and J by 5 bases. This sequence joins TRBV7-8 and TRBJ1-4, with TRBD1 identical over 7 bases. The sequencing sample was made of tumor-infiltrating Tregs sorted from the breast tumor. This receptor was taken from a female donor with breast cancer. This CDR3 reads CASSNRGRWNEKLFF. CDR3 nucleotides: TGTGCCAGCAGTAACAGGGGAAGGTGGAATGAAAAACTGTTTTTT.